The clone carrying this T cell receptor beta chain was detected a few times. What it binds is unknown. The sample belongs to a study of CD8 T cells in ankylosing spondylitis. Regarding the study as a whole: Some of these motif variants have turned up before, in reports on reactive arthritis synovial fluid and blood.

Germline trimming cut 4 bases from V and 4 bases from J; bases unmatched to any gene: 5. In germline, CDR1 is KGHDR, CDR2 SFDVKD. The CDR3 contains 15 residues. TCRdb re-called the 5' RACE reads through MiXCR, storing one row per CDR3 protein. The data hold roughly 160,000 distinct CDR3 sequences, with 8.5% to 10% observed a single time. The chain joins TRBV24-1 to TRBJ2-2; 7 bases line up with TRBD2. The specimen sequenced was blood, either unsorted or a sorted T cell fraction (not recorded which). The origin of this receptor is a female donor with ankylosing spondylitis or in good health (not recorded which). CDR3 bases: TGTGCCACCAGTGACGCGGGAGCCCTCACCGGGGAGCTGTTTTTT. Amino acid sequence: CATSDAGALTGELFF.